This note documents a single TCR beta chain sequence. This specimen comes from a study of blood T cell repertoires in COVID-19. Study details: Samples came from the United States, Italy and Spain, spanning acute and convalescent COVID-19. From T cells, B-cell-depleted T cells, or PBMCs came the material, which was cDNA or gDNA.

Produced via immunoSEQ multiplex PCR; TCRdb's table is partial and in-frame only. The sample lists about 150,000 clones, more than 65% occurring once. The V and J ends lost 1 base and 3 bases respectively, with 13 bases between them. This CDR3 is built from 16 residues. Looked up from germline, CDR1 is SGHTA and CDR2 is FQGNSA. The V call is TRBV7-2, the J call TRBJ2-1; tentative D call: TRBD2 (6 bases). The sample comprised peripheral blood. This sequence was found in a woman aged 45 to 65 with acute or convalescent COVID-19. The CDR3 DNA is TGTGCCAGCAGCTTAGATATAGCGGCTGACTACAATGAGCAGTTCTTC. The encoded protein is CASSLDIAADYNEQFF.